This TCR beta chain was documented in a study of regulatory T cells in long-lasting Graves disease. CDR3-region Arm-PCR and iRepertoire HTBI primers produced the TCR beta libraries. TCRdb analysed the multiplex PCR reads with MiXCR anew, one entry per CDR3 protein. The profile covers 450,000 to 600,000 distinct CDR3 sequences, with about 16% appearing a single time and 9.5% to 15% taken by the ten largest. This clonotype was picked up many times. Its antigen is not identified. The CDR3 runs 14 residues. J was trimmed by 7 bases and V by 7 bases; bases with no gene match: 10. Germline V CDR1 and CDR2: MNHNS, SASEGT. Overall study results and limits: Patients with persistent disease shared over 2,500 public clonotypes, outpacing the 966 shared by new patients. It was peripheral blood alone, not thyroid tissue, that was studied.

Time point specified: newly diagnosed GD, antithyroid drugs for less than 3 months. PBMC RNA was the source of the TCR library. The same data also contributed to another study, on T cells in Graves' hyperthyroidism and ophthalmopathy. That work contributes: Carried out on the TCR CDR3, a first-round RT-PCR used the HTBI primer set. The majority of expanded thyroid clonotypes above 0.001 also appeared in blood.

V gene TRBV6-1 combines with J gene TRBJ1-1, with TRBD1 identical over 9 bases. Specimen: peripheral blood mononuclear cells (PBMCs), collected at new diagnosis, from a patient treated with antithyroid drugs. This TCR derives from a man aged 40-49 years with Graves disease. The CDR3 protein is CASIRPGQGFEAFF. DNA for the CDR3: TGTGCCAGCATAAGACCGGGACAGGGCTTTGAAGCTTTCTTT.